This T cell receptor beta chain was recorded in a study of cytomegalovirus exposure and HLA in healthy donors. Primers for the PCR totalled 60 Vbeta and 13 Jbeta. In the source study's methods: Later work found about 80 million unique TCR beta chains, with 9.5 million to 14 million shared. Some clones are missing from TCRdb's copy, which holds only in-frame ones; the method was immunoSEQ multiplex PCR. The DNA was the basis for D and trimming; V, J and clone size are from that table. The table lists under 200,000 clones, around 78% of them singletons. The germline V gene encodes CDR1 LNHNV and CDR2 YYDKDF (reference sequence). The V and J ends lost 4 bases and 3 bases, in that order; junction bases with no gene match: 2. The CDR3 loop spans 16 amino acids.

The source of this sequence is a man aged 25-45 years in good health and CMV-seronegative. J is TRBJ2-3 and V is TRBV15, with 15 bases aligning to TRBD2. Sequenced material: PBMCs. The CDR3 bases are TGTGCCACCAGCACGGGACTAGCGGGAGGTACAGATACGCAGTATTTT. Translation gives CATSTGLAGGTDTQYF.